These 5 T cell receptor beta chains share one sample of origin, sequenced in a study of T cell responses to AZD1222 COVID-19 vaccine. Some clones are missing from TCRdb's copy, which holds only in-frame ones; the method was immunoSEQ multiplex PCR. The table lists fewer than 150,000 clones, 90% of them singletons. The sample in question was peripheral blood, obtained 28 days after the second AZD1222 dose. These receptors originate from an adult who received the AZD1222 COVID-19 vaccine.

The V and J genes are TRBV27 and TRBJ1-2; maybe TRBD1 (6 bases). The V and J ends lost 6 bases and 4 bases respectively, with 12 bases between them. CDR3 size: 13 residues. In germline, CDR1 is MNHEY, CDR2 SMNVEV (reference sequence). In nucleotides, the CDR3 is TGTGCCAGCAGCTTTGGACAGAGCTATGGCTACACCTTC. Amino acid sequence: CASSFGQSYGYTF.

The chain recombines TRBV18 with TRBJ2-1; perhaps D is TRBD1 or TRBD2 (6 bases each). Germline values: CDR1 KGHSH, CDR2 LQKENI. Trimming cost V 6 bases and J 5 bases, with 11 bases left between them. The length of the CDR3 is 13 residues. CDR3 in amino acids: CASSRGDDNEQFF. The CDR3 coding sequence is TGTGCCAGCTCGAGGGGGGACGACAATGAGCAGTTCTTC.

V usage is TRBV19 and J usage is TRBJ1-4, with D unresolved. Germline CDR1 LNHDA, CDR2 SQIVND (reference sequence). This CDR3 contains 15 residues. V lost 3 bases, J lost 4 bases, and 12 bases lay in between. The CDR3 loop is CASSMETARNEKLFF. DNA for the CDR3: TGTGCCAGTAGTATGGAGACCGCTCGTAATGAAAAACTGTTTTTT.

This chain connects TRBV28 to TRBJ1-6, with D possibly matching TRBD1 (5 bases). The CDR3 runs 15 residues. CDR1 MDHEN and CDR2 SYDVKM come from the germline V gene. V shed 2 bases and J shed 8 bases, with 13 bases lying between them. CDR3 in amino acids: CASSLRRGVDSPLHF. Written as DNA, the CDR3 is TGTGCCAGCAGTTTACGCCGGGGGGTGGATTCACCCCTCCACTTT.

This chain links TRBV6-2 or TRBV6-3 with TRBJ2-7, with D possibly TRBD1 on 6 matching bases. CDR1 is MNHEY, CDR2 SVGEGT, per germline. The CDR3 consists of 13 residues. The V end was cut by 6 bases, the J end by 3 bases, with 12 bases between. The CDR3 here is CASSTGLDYEQYF. CDR3 DNA: TGTGCCAGCAGCACAGGGTTGGACTACGAGCAGTACTTC.